The clone carrying this T cell receptor (beta chain) was found once. V was pared by 4 bases and J by 1 base, with 8 bases between. Germline CDR1 and CDR2: SGHAT and FQNNGV. This CDR3 region has 13 residues. The data were obtained in a study of control samples from healthy donors and cancer patients. Method: immunoSEQ multiplex PCR; TCRdb's copy keeps in-frame clones and lacks some. The sample carries approximately 160,000 clones, just under 95% recorded once. The sequencing sample was made of blood. The V and J genes are TRBV11-2 and TRBJ2-7; D gene unclear. The source is a woman in her sixties or seventies in good health. The CDR3 sequence: CASSSDMSYEQYF. The CDR3 DNA is TGTGCCAGCAGCTCTGACATGTCCTACGAGCAGTACTTC.